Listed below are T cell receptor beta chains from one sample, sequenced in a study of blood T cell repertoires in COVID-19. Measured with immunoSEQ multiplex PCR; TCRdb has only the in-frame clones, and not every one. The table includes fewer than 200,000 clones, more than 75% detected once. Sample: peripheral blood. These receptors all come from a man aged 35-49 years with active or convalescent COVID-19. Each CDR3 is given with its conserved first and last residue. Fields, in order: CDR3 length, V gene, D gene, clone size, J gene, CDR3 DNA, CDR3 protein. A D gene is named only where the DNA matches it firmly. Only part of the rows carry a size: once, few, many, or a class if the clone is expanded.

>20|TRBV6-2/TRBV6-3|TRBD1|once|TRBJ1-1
TGTGCCAGCAGCCCCCGACCGGGACAGGGGGGGTACTTGATGAACACTGAAGCTTTCTTT
CASSPRPGQGGYLMNTEAFF
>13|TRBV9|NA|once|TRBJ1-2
TGTGCCAGCAGCTCTCATACTTATTATGGCTACACCTTC
CASSSHTYYGYTF
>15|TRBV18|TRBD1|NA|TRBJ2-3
TGTGCCAGCTCAGACGGACAGGGGCCAAGGGATACGCAGTATTTT
CASSDGQGPRDTQYF
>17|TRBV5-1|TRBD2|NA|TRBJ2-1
TGCGCCAGCAGCTTGAGCCCAGCGGGGGGGCCCTACAATGAGCAGTTCTTC
CASSLSPAGGPYNEQFF
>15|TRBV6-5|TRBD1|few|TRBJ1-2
TGTGCCAGCATCGAAACGACAGGGTTGTCCTTCGGCTACACCTTC
CASIETTGLSFGYTF
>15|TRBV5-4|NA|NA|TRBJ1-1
TGTGCCAGCAGCCCCGAGGCTCATACGAACACTGAAGCTTTCTTT
CASSPEAHTNTEAFF
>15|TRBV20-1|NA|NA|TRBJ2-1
TGCAGTGCTAGTGTTCTGAGAAGCTCCTACAATGAGCAGTTCTTC
CSASVLRSSYNEQFF
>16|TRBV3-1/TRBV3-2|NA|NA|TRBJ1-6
TGTGCCAGCAGCCAAGTTCGACCGGGAAATAATTCACCCCTCCACTTT
CASSQVRPGNNSPLHF
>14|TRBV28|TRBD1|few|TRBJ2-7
TGTGCCTCAGAAGGGGGCGGGTCCTCCTACGAGCAGTACTTC
CASEGGGSSYEQYF
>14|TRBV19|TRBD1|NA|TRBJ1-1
TGTGCCAGTAGTATTCGGGACAGGGGACCAGAAGCTTTCTTT
CASSIRDRGPEAFF
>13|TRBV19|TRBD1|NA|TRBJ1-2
TGTGCCAGTAGGGGACAGAACAACTATGGCTACACCTTC
CASRGQNNYGYTF
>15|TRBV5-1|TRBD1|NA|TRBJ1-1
TGCGCCAGCAGCTTGGATGGACAGGGATGGACTGAAGCTTTCTTT
CASSLDGQGWTEAFF
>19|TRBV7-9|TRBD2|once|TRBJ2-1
TGTGCCAGCAGCTTTCTAAGAATCCTAGCGGGAGCGATCTTCAATGAGCAGTTCTTC
CASSFLRILAGAIFNEQFF